These T cell receptor beta chains were read from a single sample in a study of OX40 agonist ivuxolimab in advanced cancers. Repertoires were generated with immunoSEQ multiplex PCR, while TCRdb's copy carries only in-frame clones and drops some. The data contain some 70,000 clones, 70% to 90% of them singletons. The starting material was CD4+ or CD8+ T cells sorted from blood, obtained in a trial of the OX40 agonist ivuxolimab. These receptors all come from an adult with an advanced solid tumor such as melanoma, head and neck, liver or kidney cancer. CDR3s include the opening cysteine and the closing phenylalanine or tryptophan.

>TRBJ2-2|TRBV30
CAWSSTFRGGELFF
>TRBJ1-2|TRBV28
CASTRQLNYGYTF
>TRBJ2-1|TRBV6-1
CASSRDSFYNEQFF
>TRBJ1-2|TRBV9
CASSVGAAANYGYTF
>TRBJ1-2|TRBV19
CASSNPSGDSYGYTF
>TRBJ2-7|TRBV5-4
CASRPPGTGNSEQYF
>TRBJ1-6|TRBV18
CASSSDRSQSSPLHF
>TRBJ2-7|TRBV11-3
CASSSGRSSDEQYF
>TRBJ2-5|TRBV11-2
CASSPASGTGVQETQYF
>TRBJ2-5|TRBV2
CASRRQGVRETQYF
>TRBJ2-3|TRBV28
CASSLFLAGVSDTQYF
>TRBJ2-1|TRBV30
CAWSRGTRHNEQFF
>TRBJ1-5|TRBV14
CASSWEPQHF
>TRBJ2-1|TRBV7-6
CASSLSVPYNEQFF
>TRBJ2-1|TRBV5-6
CASSLAPGGAGFYNEQFF
>TRBJ2-1|TRBV28
CASSLSREEQFF
>TRBJ2-1|TRBV19
CASKGTSGLRGYNEQFF
>TRBJ2-4|TRBV9
CASSGTELAKNIQYF
>TRBJ1-3|TRBV11-1
CASSPASGGNTIYF
>TRBJ2-7|TRBV2
CASRGDRFANYEQYF
>TRBJ1-2|TRBV18
CASSPDVRQGMRYTF
>TRBJ1-2|TRBV6-6
CASSYPTQNYGYTF
>TRBJ1-1|TRBV5-1
CASSLWDRGNTEAFF
>TRBJ2-7|TRBV7-2
CASSRTSSKGLYEQYF
>TRBJ2-7|TRBV30
CAWSGKRGPEQYF
>TRBJ2-1|TRBV10-1
CASSVGQGWYNEQFF
>TRBJ1-4|TRBV5-5
CASTSEKLFF
>TRBJ2-6|TRBV7-3
CASSAIISGANVLTF
>TRBJ1-1|TRBV27
CASSFRANTEAFF
>TRBJ1-3|TRBV11-2
CASSFGASSGNTIYF
>TRBJ1-5|TRBV10-3
CAISRTGTDSNQPQHF
>TRBJ2-5|TRBV7-2
CASSLGQQETQYF
>TRBJ2-2|TRBV30
CAWNSNTGELFF
>TRBJ2-1|TRBV7-2
CASSLSKTPGAPFF
>TRBJ2-2|TRBV10-3
CAISRDKANTGELFF
>TRBJ2-3|TRBV18
CASSPGRSTDTQYF
>TRBJ1-4|TRBV19
CASRPRGRANEKLFF
>TRBJ1-1|TRBV11-2
CASSPREGRRAFF
>TRBJ2-2|TRBV7-2
CASTRGGRNTGELFF
>TRBJ2-2|TRBV11-2
CASSFYRGSNTGELFF
>TRBJ2-1|TRBV9
CASSPGQGRYNEQFF
>TRBJ1-1|TRBV28
CASSLRTPVEAFF
>TRBJ2-3|TRBV27
CASSRLGYEGTDTQYF
>TRBJ2-3|TRBV6-6
CASSIGQPRSTDTQYF
>TRBJ2-2|TRBV7-2
CASSLGAGLTGELFF
>TRBJ1-2|TRBV5-1
CASSLEGHYGYTF
>TRBJ2-3|TRBV9
CASSVGGIDTQYF
>TRBJ1-2|TRBV29-1
CSVGEGTNGYTF
>TRBJ1-5|TRBV28
CASSPGQGGQPQHF
>TRBJ1-2|TRBV28
CASSRQYYGYTF
>TRBJ2-1|TRBV10-2
CASEVGFPYNEQFF
>TRBJ1-3|TRBV5-4
CASSLGGGQGAGNTIYF
>TRBJ1-1|TRBV30
CAWDRGANTEAFF
>TRBJ1-2|TRBV30
CAWSVMGGAVVTF
>TRBJ2-7|TRBV19
CASSIQPSGSYEQYF
>TRBJ1-4|TRBV7-9
CASSAAQGWNEKLFF
>TRBJ1-2|TRBV11-2
CASSAIGQGGYTF
>TRBJ2-2|TRBV10-3
CAISERDLNTGELFF
>TRBJ1-2|TRBV30
CAWREGGLYGYTF
>TRBJ2-7|TRBV7-3
CASSPSGGDPSEQYF